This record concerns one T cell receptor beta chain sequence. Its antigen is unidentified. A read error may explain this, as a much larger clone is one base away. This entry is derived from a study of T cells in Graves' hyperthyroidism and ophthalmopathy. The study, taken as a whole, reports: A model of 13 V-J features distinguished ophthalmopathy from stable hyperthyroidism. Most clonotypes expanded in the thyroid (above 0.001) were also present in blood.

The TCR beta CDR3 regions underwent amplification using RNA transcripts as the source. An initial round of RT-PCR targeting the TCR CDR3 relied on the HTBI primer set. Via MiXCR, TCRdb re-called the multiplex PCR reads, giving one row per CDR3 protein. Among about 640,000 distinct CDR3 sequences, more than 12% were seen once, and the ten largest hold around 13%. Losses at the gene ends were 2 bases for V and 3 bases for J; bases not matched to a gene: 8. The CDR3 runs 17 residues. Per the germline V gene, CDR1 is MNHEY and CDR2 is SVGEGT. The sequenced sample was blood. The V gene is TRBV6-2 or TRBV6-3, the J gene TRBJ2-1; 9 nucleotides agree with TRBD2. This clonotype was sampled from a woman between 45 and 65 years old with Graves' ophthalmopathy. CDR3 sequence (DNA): TGTGCCAGCAGTTACGATAGCGGGAGAAGCAACTACAATGAGCAGTTCTTC. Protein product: CASSYDSGRSNYNEQFF.